A single sample is the source of the 5 T cell receptor beta chains below, sequenced in a study of blood T cell repertoires in COVID-19. Only in-frame clones appear in the TCRdb table, and some are missing; sequencing was by immunoSEQ multiplex PCR. The table has 300,000 or so clones, approximately 88% seen once. Sequencing was carried out using peripheral blood. The receptors come from a woman aged 25 to 39 who had recovered from COVID-19.

A word on this clone: This CDR3 is also generated by other DNA sequences in the sample. CDR3 sequence: CASSTGGDTQYF. In nucleotides, the CDR3 is TGTGCCAGCAGCACAGGGGGAGATACGCAGTATTTT. This chain joins TRBV7-3 and TRBJ2-3, with 8 positions matching TRBD1. The CDR3 extends over 12 amino acids. Germline V gene sequence: CDR1 SGHTA, CDR2 FQGTGA. V gave up 5 bases and J gave up 5 bases; unmatched junction bases: 0. The full variable domain, rest sourced from reference TRBV7-3 and TRBJ2-3, is GAGVSQTPSNKVTEKGKYVELRCDPISGHTALYWYRQSLGQGPEFLIYFQGTGAADDSGLPNDRFFAVRPEGSVSTLKIQRTERGDSAVYLCASSTGGDTQYFGPGTRLTVL.

This clone was recorded a few times. The chain is built from TRBV30 and TRBJ2-2, with a tentative D call TRBD2 (7 bases). Trimming took 1 base from V and 5 from J, leaving 11 bases between them. CDR1 GTSNPN and CDR2 SVGIG come from the germline V gene (reference sequence). The CDR3 is made up of 14 amino acids. CDR3 in amino acids: CAWSGGGGTGELFF. CDR3 nucleotides: TGTGCCTGGAGTGGGGGAGGGGGAACCGGGGAGCTGTTTTTT.

In DNA, the CDR3 is TGTGCCAGCAGTCCCTCCCTTGCAGGGTCCAATCAGCCCCAGCATTTT. The encoded protein is CASSPSLAGSNQPQHF. The chain is built from TRBV28 and TRBJ1-5; TRBD1 might be the D (5 bases). The germline CDR1 and CDR2 sequences are MDHEN and SYDVKM. The CDR3 is 16 amino acids. V shed 5 bases and J shed 3 bases, with 17 bases lying between them.

The rearrangement links TRBV2 to TRBJ2-1; D remains ambiguous. The CDR3 spans 13 residues. The V gene lost 7 bases and the J gene lost 4 bases, with 11 bases spanning the gap. Germline V gene sequence: CDR1 SNHLY, CDR2 FYNNEI. This CDR3 reads CASTRDTYNEQFF. CDR3 nucleotides: TGTGCCAGCACCAGAGACACATACAATGAGCAGTTCTTC.

The genes are TRBV5-1 and TRBJ2-3; 14 positions match TRBD2. The CDR3 contains 16 residues. Germline V gene lookup returns CDR1 SGHRS and CDR2 YFSETQ. With 3 bases clipped from V and 4 bases from J, the junction kept 4 bases outside the gene matches. The CDR3 reads CASSSLTSGGADTQYF. In DNA, the CDR3 is TGCGCCAGCAGCTCCCTGACTAGCGGGGGGGCAGATACGCAGTATTTT.